This T cell receptor (beta chain) originates from a study of cytomegalovirus exposure and HLA in healthy donors. Use of 60 Vbeta and 13 Jbeta primers characterized the PCR. Repertoires were generated with immunoSEQ multiplex PCR, while TCRdb's copy carries only in-frame clones and drops some. This sample yields 95,000 to 100,000 clones, of which about 72% are seen a single time; under 20% belongs to the top ten. This CDR3 spans 15 amino acids. Trimming stripped 2 bases from V and 0 bases from J, with 8 bases between. Per germline, CDR1 SGHVS and CDR2 FNYEAQ. The source is a woman in her sixties in good health and CMV-seropositive. Sequencing used PBMCs. The V and J genes are TRBV7-6 and TRBJ1-5, with D unresolved. CDR3 amino acids: CASSLSGISNQPQHF. The CDR3 coding sequence is TGTGCCAGCAGCTTATCGGGGATTAGCAATCAGCCCCAGCATTTT.